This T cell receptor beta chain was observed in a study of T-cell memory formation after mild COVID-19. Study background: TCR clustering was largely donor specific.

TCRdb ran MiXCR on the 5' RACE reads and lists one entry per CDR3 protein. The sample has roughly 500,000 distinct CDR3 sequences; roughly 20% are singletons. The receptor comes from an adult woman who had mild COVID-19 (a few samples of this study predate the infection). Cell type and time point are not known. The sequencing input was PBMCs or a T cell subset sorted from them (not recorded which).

DNA of the CDR3: TGCGCCAGCAGCCAAGAAATTGGACAGGGCGGCGACACTGAAGCTTTCTTT. Translated: CASSQEIGQGGDTEAFF. V gene TRBV4-1 combines with J gene TRBJ1-1, with 8 bases that match TRBD1. Germline CDR1 and CDR2: MGHRA and YSYEKL. The CDR3 sequence is 17 residues long. J lost 3 bases, V lost 0 bases, and 9 bases had no gene match.